The clone carrying this TCR beta chain was seen ten or more times. This record belongs to a study of blood T cells in healthy people across ages. The CDR3 sequence is 13 residues long. V dropped 4 bases and J dropped 3 bases, with 10 bases sitting between them. The germline V gene encodes CDR1 SNHLY and CDR2 FYNNEI. A second PCR of roughly 7 to 11 cycles used a sample-barcoded 5' primer and a J-beta primer mix. TCRdb ran MiXCR on the 5' RACE reads and lists one entry per CDR3 protein. The profile shows 720,000 or so distinct CDR3 sequences, roughly 41% of them singletons. Sample: blood. This clonotype was obtained from a man older than 75 in good health. The chain couples TRBV2 to TRBJ2-7; maybe TRBD2 (5 bases). CDR3 sequence reads: CASSASGFYEQYF. The CDR3 bases are TGTGCCAGCAGTGCCTCGGGGTTCTACGAGCAGTACTTC. Full variable domain (missing parts from reference TRBV2 and TRBJ2-7): EPEVTQTPSHQVTQMGQEVILRCVPISNHLYFYWYRQILGQKVEFLVSFYNNEISEKSEIFDDQFSVERPDGSNFTLKIRSTKLEDSAMYFCASSASGFYEQYFGPGTRLTVT.